This T cell receptor beta chain appears in the sequencing data of a study of blood T cell repertoires in COVID-19. Background on the study: The analysed material was cDNA or gDNA that came from T cells, B-cell-depleted T cells, or PBMCs.

Assay used: immunoSEQ multiplex PCR; TCRdb lists only in-frame clones, some missing. This table holds 200,000 to 250,000 clones, 85% to 90% found once. Between the trimmed V and J ends, which lost 2 bases and 3 bases, there was a span of 8 bases. The length of the CDR3 is 14 residues. CDR1 LNHDA and CDR2 SQIVND come from the germline V gene (reference sequence). The sample comprised peripheral blood. The chain is built from TRBV19 and TRBJ1-5, with D unresolved. The clonotype originates from a man in his thirties or forties with COVID-19, enrolled during active disease. CDR3 nucleotides: TGTGCCAGTAGTATACAGCAGGACAATCAGCCCCAGCATTTT. It codes for CASSIQQDNQPQHF.